The T cell receptor beta chain described here comes from a study of neoadjuvant nivolumab and ipilimumab in lung cancer. Libraries were prepared by immunoSEQ multiplex PCR; TCRdb keeps only in-frame clonotypes and omits some of them. Altogether 25,000 to 35,000 clones are present, 80% to 95% being singletons, with the ten largest covering 2% to 2.5%. The CDR3 sequence is 13 residues long. V dropped 2 bases and J dropped 6 bases, with 11 bases sitting between them. From germline, CDR1 is MNHEY and CDR2 SVGAGI. As for this clone: Antigen specificity is unknown.

Study outcomes and limitations: Only two of four nivolumab-treated tumors gained richness and clonality by surgery.

The chain couples TRBV6-5 to TRBJ2-7; D unresolved. The starting material was peripheral blood, obtained after neoadjuvant nivolumab, alone or with ipilimumab, at or shortly before surgery. The origin of this receptor is an adult with non-small cell lung cancer. The CDR3 protein is CASSYRFDGEQYF. CDR3 DNA sequence: TGTGCCAGCAGTTACCGGTTTGACGGCGAGCAGTACTTC.